The clone carrying this T cell receptor (beta chain) was observed many times. Its antigen is undetermined. These data are taken from a study of human T cells and chemical hapten exposure. Study at large: Weekly diphenylcyclopropenone doses were given to patients' scalps across the approximately 24-week study. Across samples, TCR yields varied, mostly owing to small differences in pooled library volumes.

The time point denotes: patch test 1, 2 weeks after DPC sensitization. As for treatment: therapeutic diphenylcyclopropenone sensitization with weekly scalp DPC. Unseparated into fractions, whole blood served as the source from which total RNA was extracted. Study-level results: Controls had significantly fewer large CDR3 similarity clusters than were formed by expanded TCRs.

Each CDR3 protein is one row after TCRdb ran MiXCR on the RACE reads. The data contain tens of thousands of distinct CDR3 sequences, about 9.6% of them singletons. V lost 8 bases and J 0 bases, leaving 17 bases between the germline ends. The CDR3 has 15 residues. Germline values: CDR1 DFQATT, CDR2 SNEGSKA (reference sequence). This rearrangement joins TRBV20-1 to TRBJ2-1; tentative D call: TRBD1 (5 bases). This clonotype was obtained from a woman in her forties with alopecia areata. Some clones in this sample may be carry-over from other donors' samples. Sequenced here: whole blood, sampled in connection with sensitization to the hapten diphenylcyclopropenone (DPC). The CDR3 DNA is TGCAGTCCTTACAGGCACAAAGCCTCCTACAATGAGCAGTTCTTC. It is translated as CSPYRHKASYNEQFF.